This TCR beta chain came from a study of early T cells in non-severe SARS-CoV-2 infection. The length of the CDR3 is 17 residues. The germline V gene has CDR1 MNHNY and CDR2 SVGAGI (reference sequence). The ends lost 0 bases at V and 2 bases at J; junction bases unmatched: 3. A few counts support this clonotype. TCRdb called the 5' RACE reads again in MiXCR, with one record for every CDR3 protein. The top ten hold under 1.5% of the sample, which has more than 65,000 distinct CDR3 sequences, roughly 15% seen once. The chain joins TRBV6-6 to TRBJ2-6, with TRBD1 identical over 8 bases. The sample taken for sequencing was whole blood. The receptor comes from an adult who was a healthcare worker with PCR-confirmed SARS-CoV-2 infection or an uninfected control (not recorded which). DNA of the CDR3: TGTGCCAGCAGTTACTCCAGGGGGCTACCTGGGGCCAACGTCCTGACTTTC. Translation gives CASSYSRGLPGANVLTF.